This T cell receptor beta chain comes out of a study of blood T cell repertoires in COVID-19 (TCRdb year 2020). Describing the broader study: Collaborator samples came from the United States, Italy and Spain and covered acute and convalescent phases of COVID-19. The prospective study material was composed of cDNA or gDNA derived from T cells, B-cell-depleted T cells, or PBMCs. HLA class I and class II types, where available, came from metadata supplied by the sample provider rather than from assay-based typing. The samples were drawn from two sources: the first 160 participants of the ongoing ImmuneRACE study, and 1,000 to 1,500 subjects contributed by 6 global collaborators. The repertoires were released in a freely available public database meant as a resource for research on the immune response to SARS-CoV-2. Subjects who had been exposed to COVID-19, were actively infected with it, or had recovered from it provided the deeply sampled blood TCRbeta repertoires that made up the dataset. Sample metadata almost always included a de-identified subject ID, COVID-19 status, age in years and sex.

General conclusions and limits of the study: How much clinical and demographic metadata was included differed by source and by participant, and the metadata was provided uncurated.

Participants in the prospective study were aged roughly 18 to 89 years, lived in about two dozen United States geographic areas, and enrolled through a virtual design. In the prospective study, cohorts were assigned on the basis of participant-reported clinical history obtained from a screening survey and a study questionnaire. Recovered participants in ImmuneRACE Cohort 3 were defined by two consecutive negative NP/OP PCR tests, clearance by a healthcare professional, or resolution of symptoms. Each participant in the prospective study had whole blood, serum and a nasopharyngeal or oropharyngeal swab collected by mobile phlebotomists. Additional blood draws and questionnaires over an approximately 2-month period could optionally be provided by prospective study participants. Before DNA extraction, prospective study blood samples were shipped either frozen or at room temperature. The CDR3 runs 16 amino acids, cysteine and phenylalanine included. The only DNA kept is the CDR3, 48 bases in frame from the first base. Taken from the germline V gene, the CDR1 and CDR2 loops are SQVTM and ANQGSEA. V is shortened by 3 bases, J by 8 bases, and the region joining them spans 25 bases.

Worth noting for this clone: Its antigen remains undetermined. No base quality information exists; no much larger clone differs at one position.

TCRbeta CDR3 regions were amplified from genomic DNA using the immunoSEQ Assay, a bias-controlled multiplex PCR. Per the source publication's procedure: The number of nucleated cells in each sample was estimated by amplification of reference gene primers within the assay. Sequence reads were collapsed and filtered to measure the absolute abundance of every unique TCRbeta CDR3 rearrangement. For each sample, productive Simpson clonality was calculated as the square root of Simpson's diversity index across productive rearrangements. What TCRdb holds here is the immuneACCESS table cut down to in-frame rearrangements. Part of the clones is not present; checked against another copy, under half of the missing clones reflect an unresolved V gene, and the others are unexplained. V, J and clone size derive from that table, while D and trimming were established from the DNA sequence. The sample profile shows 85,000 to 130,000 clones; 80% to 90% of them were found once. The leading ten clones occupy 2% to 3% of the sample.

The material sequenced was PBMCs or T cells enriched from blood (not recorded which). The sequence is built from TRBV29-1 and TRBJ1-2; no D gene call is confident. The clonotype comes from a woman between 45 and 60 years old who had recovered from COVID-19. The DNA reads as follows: TGCAGCGTTGAGGCGGCCCTCGGACTTACAATAGGGGGCTACACCTTC. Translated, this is CSVEAALGLTIGGYTF.